This entry is about one TCR beta chain. The data stem from a study of blood T cell repertoires in COVID-19. Across the study: The United States, Italy and Spain provided the acute and convalescent COVID-19 samples. In each case, the material was cDNA or gDNA derived from T cells, B-cell-depleted T cells, or PBMCs.

Unmatched junction bases numbered 7, after V lost 0 bases and J lost 7 bases. Germline V gene data show CDR1 as LNHNV and CDR2 as YYDKDF (reference sequence). The CDR3 runs to 16 residues. Original handling: Using reference gene primer amplification, nucleated cell counts were estimated. Some clones are missing from TCRdb's copy, which holds only in-frame ones; the method was immunoSEQ multiplex PCR. The V and J calls and the clone size are those of that table, but D and trimming were determined from the DNA. Of over 70,000 clones listed, 70% to 90% were seen once; the top ten hold about a tenth. This TCR was recovered from a man aged 55 to 69 with COVID-19, enrolled during active disease. The chain uses TRBV15 and TRBJ2-1, with TRBD2 matching over 9 bases. The source material was peripheral blood. In DNA, the CDR3 is TGTGCCACCAGCAGAGATCTTAGCGGGGGTGCGAATGAGCAGTTCTTC. Translation: CATSRDLSGGANEQFF. Filled out from reference TRBV15 and TRBJ2-1, the complete variable domain reads DAMVIQNPRYQVTQFGKPVTLSCSQTLNHNVMYWYQQKSSQAPKLLFHYYDKDFNNEADTPDNFQSRRPNTSFCFLDIRSPGLGDTAMYLCATSRDLSGGANEQFFGPGTRLTVL.